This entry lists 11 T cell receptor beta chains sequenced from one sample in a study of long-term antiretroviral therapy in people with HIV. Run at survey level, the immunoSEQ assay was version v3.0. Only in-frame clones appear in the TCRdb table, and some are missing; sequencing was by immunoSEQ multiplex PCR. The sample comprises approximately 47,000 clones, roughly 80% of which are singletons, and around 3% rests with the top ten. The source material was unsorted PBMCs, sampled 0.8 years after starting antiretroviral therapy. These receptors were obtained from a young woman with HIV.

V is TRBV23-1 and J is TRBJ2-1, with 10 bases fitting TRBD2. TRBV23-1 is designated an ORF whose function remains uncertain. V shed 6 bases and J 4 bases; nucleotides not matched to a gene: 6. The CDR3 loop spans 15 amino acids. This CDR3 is CASRPTSGTYNEQFF. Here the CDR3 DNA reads TGCGCCAGCAGACCTACTAGCGGGACATACAATGAGCAGTTCTTC.

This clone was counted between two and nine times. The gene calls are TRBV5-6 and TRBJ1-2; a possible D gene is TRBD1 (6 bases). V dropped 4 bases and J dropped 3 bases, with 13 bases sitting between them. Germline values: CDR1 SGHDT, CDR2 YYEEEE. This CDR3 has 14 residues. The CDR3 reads CASSTRGVYYGYTF. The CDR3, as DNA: TGTGCCAGCAGCACCAGGGGTGTTTACTATGGCTACACCTTC.

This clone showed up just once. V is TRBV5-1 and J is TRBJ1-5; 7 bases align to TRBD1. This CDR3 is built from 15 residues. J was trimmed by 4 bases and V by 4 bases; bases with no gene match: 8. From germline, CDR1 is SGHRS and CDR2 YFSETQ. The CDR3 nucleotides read TGCGCCAGCAGCCTATTTGGACAGGAAAATCAGCCCCAGCATTTT. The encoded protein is CASSLFGQENQPQHF.

CDR3 DNA sequence: TGTGCTAGTGGCCAAGATCTCGGGGAGCTGTTTTTT. Translated, it gives CASGQDLGELFF. The chain uses TRBV12-5 and TRBJ2-2; D remains ambiguous. The CDR3 sequence is 12 residues long. Per germline, CDR1 LGHNT and CDR2 FRNRAP. V shed 6 bases and J shed 7 bases, with 9 bases lying between them.

CDR3 in DNA: TGCGCCAGCAGCCAAGATCACAGCCTCAATGAGCAGTTCTTC. Amino acid sequence: CASSQDHSLNEQFF. The V and J genes are TRBV4-3 and TRBJ2-1; D not certain. Germline CDR1 reads LGHNA; CDR2 reads YSLEER. V lost 0 bases, J lost 6 bases, and 9 bases lay in between. The CDR3 extends over 14 amino acids.

CDR3 DNA sequence: TGTGCCAGCAGCTCGAGCGGGAGGGCCGCTGACACCGGGGAGCTGTTTTTT. Translated, it gives CASSSSGRAADTGELFF. This rearrangement joins TRBV7-8 to TRBJ2-2; TRBD2 agrees at 10 bases. The trim removed 4 bases at V and 3 bases at J, leaving 8 bases unmatched. The CDR3 extends over 17 amino acids. Looked up from germline, CDR1 is SGHVS and CDR2 is FQNEAQ. The complete variable domain, with remaining parts taken from reference TRBV7-8 and TRBJ2-2, reads GAGVSQSPRYKVAKRGQDVALRCDPISGHVSLFWYQQALGQGPEFLTYFQNEAQLDKSGLPSDRFFAERPEGSVSTLKIQRTQQEDSAVYLCASSSSGRAADTGELFFGEGSRLTVL.

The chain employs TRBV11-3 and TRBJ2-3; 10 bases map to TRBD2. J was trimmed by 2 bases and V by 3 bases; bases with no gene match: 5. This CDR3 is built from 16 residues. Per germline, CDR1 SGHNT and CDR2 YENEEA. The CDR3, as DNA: TGTGCCAGCAGCTTCGGCGGGACTAGCGACACAGATACGCAGTATTTT. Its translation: CASSFGGTSDTDTQYF. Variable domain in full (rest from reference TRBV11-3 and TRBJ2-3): EAGVVQSPRYKIIEKKQPVAFWCNPISGHNTLYWYLQNLGQGPELLIRYENEEAVDDSQLPKDRFSAERLKGVDSTLKIQPAELGDSAVYLCASSFGGTSDTDTQYFGPGTRLTVL.

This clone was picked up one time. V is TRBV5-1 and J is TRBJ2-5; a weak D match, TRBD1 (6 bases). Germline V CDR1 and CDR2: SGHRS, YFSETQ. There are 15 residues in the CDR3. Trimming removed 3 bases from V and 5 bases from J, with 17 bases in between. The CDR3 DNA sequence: TGCGCCAGCAGCTCATCAGGACAGAATTCCGAGACCCAGTACTTC. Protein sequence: CASSSSGQNSETQYF. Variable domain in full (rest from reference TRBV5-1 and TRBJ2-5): KAGVTQTPRYLIKTRGQQVTLSCSPISGHRSVSWYQQTPGQGLQFLFEYFSETQRNKGNFPGRFSGRQFSNSRSEMNVSTLELGDSALYLCASSSSGQNSETQYFGPGTRLLVL.

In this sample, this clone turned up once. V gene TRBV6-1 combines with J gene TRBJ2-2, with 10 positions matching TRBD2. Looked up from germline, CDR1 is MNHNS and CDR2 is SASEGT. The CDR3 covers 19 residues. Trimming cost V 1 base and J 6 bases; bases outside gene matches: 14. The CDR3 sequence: CASSEGQSGLAGVPGELFF. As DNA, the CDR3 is TGTGCCAGCAGTGAAGGACAATCGGGCCTAGCGGGAGTTCCCGGGGAGCTGTTTTTT.

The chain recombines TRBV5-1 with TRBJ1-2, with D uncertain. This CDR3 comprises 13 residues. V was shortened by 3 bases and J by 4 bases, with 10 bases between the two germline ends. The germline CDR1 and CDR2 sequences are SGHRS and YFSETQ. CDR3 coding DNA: TGCGCCAGCAGCTCTAGCAGGATCTATGGCTACACCTTC. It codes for CASSSSRIYGYTF.

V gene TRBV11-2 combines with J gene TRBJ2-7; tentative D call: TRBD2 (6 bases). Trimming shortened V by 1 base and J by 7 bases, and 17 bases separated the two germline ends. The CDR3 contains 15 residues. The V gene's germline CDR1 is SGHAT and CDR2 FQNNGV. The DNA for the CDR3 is TGTGCCAGCAGCTTAGTGGTGGGAGGCGGAAGGGAGCAGTACTTC. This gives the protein CASSLVVGGGREQYF.